This TCR beta chain was captured by sequencing in a study of technical replicates of blood from a few donors. Clones were read by immunoSEQ multiplex PCR, and TCRdb kept only the in-frame ones, dropping some. The top ten hold roughly 0.38% of the sample, which has tens of thousands of clones, 91% seen once. J lost 3 bases, V lost 3 bases, and 7 bases had no gene match. The CDR3 is made up of 16 amino acids. Germline lookup yields CDR1 LNHDA and CDR2 SQIVND (reference sequence). Sequencing used T cells isolated from PBMCs. The TCR was taken from a human donor in good health. Some clones in this sample may be carry-over from other donors' samples. The chain couples TRBV19 to TRBJ2-3; 9 positions agree with TRBD1. The CDR3 here is CASSIGTGSFTDTQYF. The CDR3 DNA follows: TGTGCCAGTAGTATTGGGACAGGGAGTTTTACAGATACGCAGTATTTT.